The 21 T cell receptor beta chains below come from one sample, sequenced in a study of human T cells and chemical hapten exposure. TCRdb analysed the RACE reads with MiXCR anew, one entry per CDR3 protein. The top ten hold 6.8% of the sample, which has about 69,000 distinct CDR3 sequences, around 10% seen once. As to time point: patch test 2, 6 weeks after DPC sensitization. The treatment here: therapeutic diphenylcyclopropenone sensitization with weekly scalp DPC. Here the sequenced sample was whole blood, taken in connection with sensitization to the hapten diphenylcyclopropenone (DPC). The receptors stem from a woman aged 45-60 years with alopecia areata. Some clones in this sample may be carry-over from other donors' samples.

The chain joins TRBV7-8 to TRBJ1-5, with D perhaps matching TRBD1 (5 bases). Trimming removed 5 bases at V and 0 bases at J, with 17 bases between. There are 17 residues in the CDR3. Germline-derived CDR1 and CDR2 are SGHVS and FQNEAQ. Here the CDR3 DNA reads TGTGCCAGCAGCCCGGGGACCTCCCTTTCTAGCAATCAGCCCCAGCATTTT. This translates into CASSPGTSLSSNQPQHF.

This clonotype was picked up many times. The CDR3 bases are TGTGCCAGCAGCAAGGAAGCGGCGTTAGCGGGAGGAACCGGGGAGCTGTTTTTT. It specifies CASSKEAALAGGTGELFF. The V and J genes are TRBV21-1 and TRBJ2-2; the table names TRBD2, a call not compared with the DNA. TRBV21-1 is labeled a pseudogene. The CDR3 has 18 amino acids.

Many counts were recorded for this clonotype. The gene calls are TRBV29-1 and TRBJ2-2, with no clear D. This CDR3 comprises 14 residues. Trimming stripped 2 bases from V and 5 bases from J, with 12 bases between. Germline-derived CDR1 and CDR2 are SQVTM and ANQGSEA. The CDR3 sequence: CSVEKGVLTGELFF. The CDR3 region has the DNA TGCAGCGTTGAAAAGGGTGTCTTGACCGGGGAGCTGTTTTTT.

Ten or more counts support this clonotype. The chain links TRBV2 to TRBJ2-1; 11 nucleotides match TRBD1. V was clipped by 3 bases and J by 6 bases; unmatched bases: 4. CDR1 and CDR2 (germline): SNHLY, FYNNEI. This CDR3 has 15 residues. CDR3 sequence reads: CASSEIGTGGNEQFF. DNA for the CDR3: TGTGCCAGCAGTGAGATCGGGACAGGGGGCAATGAGCAGTTCTTC.

V is TRBV29-1 and J is TRBJ1-2; D is unresolved. Germline V lookup: CDR1 SQVTM, CDR2 ANQGSEA. V dropped 5 bases and J dropped 9 bases, with 16 bases sitting between them. The length of the CDR3 is 12 residues. CDR3 sequence reads: CSVPLDLESYTF. For the CDR3, the DNA is TGCAGCGTTCCCTTAGACCTAGAGAGCTACACCTTC.

The chain joins TRBV27 to TRBJ2-7; D remains ambiguous. CDR1 is MNHEY and CDR2 is SMNVEV in the germline V gene (reference sequence). Trimming took 8 bases from V and 3 from J, leaving 14 bases between them. The CDR3 consists of 13 residues. CDR3 in DNA: TGTGCCAGCGGGTTGGGAAGGGACTACGAGCAGTACTTC. It is translated as CASGLGRDYEQYF.

The CDR3 coding sequence is TGTGCCAGTAAAGGGGACACTGAAGCTTTCTTT. It specifies CASKGDTEAFF. The chain links TRBV19 to TRBJ1-1, with TRBD1 as a possible D gene (5 bases). The CDR3 sequence is 11 residues long. The V and J ends lost 7 bases and 3 bases respectively, with 6 bases between them. Germline CDR1 LNHDA, CDR2 SQIVND (reference sequence).

The sample holds many counts of this clonotype. The chain combines TRBV30 with TRBJ1-2, with D unresolved. Trimming removed 2 bases at V and 2 bases at J, with 15 bases between. CDR3 length: 15 residues. Germline lookup yields CDR1 GTSNPN and CDR2 SVGIG (reference sequence). The CDR3 loop reads CAWSHMEGGNYGYTF. Here the CDR3 DNA reads TGTGCCTGGAGTCACATGGAGGGAGGGAACTATGGCTACACCTTC.

The chain has TRBV2 and TRBJ2-5; the D is unclear. The CDR3 spans 13 residues. Germline V gene data show CDR1 as SNHLY and CDR2 as FYNNEI. V was clipped by 4 bases and J by 2 bases, with 8 bases between them. The CDR3 DNA reads as TGTGCCAGCAGTGTCTCCAGACAAGAGACCCAGTACTTC. Translating it yields CASSVSRQETQYF.

This clonotype has ten or more counts. The chain has TRBV20-1 and TRBJ2-1, with TRBD2 matching over 8 bases. The length of the CDR3 is 14 residues. V was clipped by 6 bases and J by 5 bases; unmatched bases: 9. CDR1 is DFQATT and CDR2 is SNEGSKA in the germline V gene (reference sequence). DNA for the CDR3: TGCAGTGCCAATGGGCAGCGGGAGCACAATGAGCAGTTCTTC. As protein: CSANGQREHNEQFF.

This clonotype was detected many times. V usage is TRBV20-1 and J usage is TRBJ2-1; D is tentatively TRBD1 or TRBD2 (6 bases each). This CDR3 contains 13 residues. Germline V gives CDR1 DFQATT, CDR2 SNEGSKA (reference sequence). The ends were cut back, 0 bases at V and 7 bases at J, with 10 bases in the middle. The CDR3 here is CSAREGGVNEQFF. In DNA form, the CDR3 reads TGCAGTGCTAGAGAGGGGGGCGTAAATGAGCAGTTCTTC.

A few counts support this clonotype. The rearrangement links TRBV7-9 to TRBJ2-7; 9 bases are shared with TRBD2. Trimming at V came to 2 bases and at J to 3 bases, leaving 5 bases not matched to a gene. Germline V gene data show CDR1 as SEHNR and CDR2 as FQNEAQ (reference sequence). The length of the CDR3 is 15 residues. CDR3: CASSLIAGAVYEQYF. DNA of the CDR3: TGTGCCAGCAGCTTAATAGCGGGAGCCGTCTACGAGCAGTACTTC.

The sample holds many counts of this clonotype. The chain joins TRBV7-9 to TRBJ2-3; 7 bases align to TRBD1. The germline V gene has CDR1 SEHNR and CDR2 FQNEAQ (reference sequence). This CDR3 has 15 amino acids. Germline trimming cut 4 bases from V and 3 bases from J; bases unmatched to any gene: 7. CDR3 loop: CASSSDRVRTDTQYF. The CDR3 nucleotides read TGTGCCAGCAGCTCAGACAGGGTCAGGACAGATACGCAGTATTTT.

The table lists this clonotype with many counts. The chain combines TRBV6-1 with TRBJ1-1; 9 positions agree with TRBD1. CDR3 length: 15 amino acids. Germline V gives CDR1 MNHNS, CDR2 SASEGT. J was trimmed by 4 bases and V by 5 bases; bases with no gene match: 8. DNA of the CDR3: TGTGCCAGCAGTAACTTAGGACAGGGGATCACTGAAGCTTTCTTT. It translates to CASSNLGQGITEAFF.

This clonotype was seen many times. V and J are TRBV12-3 or TRBV12-4 and TRBJ1-3; 8 nucleotides match TRBD1. This CDR3 contains 15 residues. The ends lost 4 bases at V and 0 bases at J; junction bases unmatched: 2. Here the CDR3 DNA reads TGTGCCAGCAGTTACACAGGGGGCTCTGGAAACACCATATATTTT. This codes for CASSYTGGSGNTIYF.

This clonotype was seen at least ten times. The CDR3 coding sequence is TGTGCCAGCAGCCCGGACGGGCATTCACCCCTCCACTTT. Amino acids: CASSPDGHSPLHF. V and J are TRBV5-5 and TRBJ1-6; unclear D gene. This CDR3 spans 13 amino acids. V lost 4 bases and J 8 bases, leaving 10 bases between the germline ends. The germline CDR1 and CDR2 sequences are SGHKS and YYEKEE (reference sequence).

This clonotype was observed many times. The chain links TRBV7-3 to TRBJ2-7; TRBD1 might be the D (6 bases). The CDR3 extends over 17 amino acids. V was shortened by 5 bases and J by 5 bases, with 25 bases between the two germline ends. CDR1 is SGHTA, CDR2 FQGTGA, per germline. The CDR3, as DNA: TGTGCCAGCAGCCCCGGCCCCCGGGGACATATTTGGAACGAGCAGTACTTC. Translating gives CASSPGPRGHIWNEQYF.

This clonotype was seen only a few times. The CDR3 coding sequence is TGTGCCAGCAGCGGCGGGGAGCTGTTTTTT. As protein: CASSGGELFF. The chain employs TRBV12-3 or TRBV12-4 and TRBJ2-2; no reliable D call. The CDR3 is made up of 10 amino acids. Deletions cut 6 bases from V and 7 bases from J, with 3 bases between.

This clonotype was counted at least ten times. The genes are TRBV20-1 and TRBJ2-1; 10 bases map to TRBD2. The CDR3 has 13 residues. With V trimmed by 4 bases and J by 4 bases, 1 base remained unmatched. Germline-derived CDR1 and CDR2 are DFQATT and SNEGSKA (reference sequence). CDR3 loop: CSATSGSYNEQFF. The CDR3 coding sequence is TGCAGTGCTACTAGCGGGAGTTACAATGAGCAGTTCTTC.

J is TRBJ1-2 and V is TRBV5-6, with 10 bases aligning to TRBD1. Germline V gene lookup returns CDR1 SGHDT and CDR2 YYEEEE. This CDR3 has 16 amino acids. With 0 bases clipped from V and 3 bases from J, the junction kept 5 bases outside the gene matches. The CDR3 reads CASSLGQGAYHYGYTF. The CDR3 DNA sequence: TGTGCCAGCAGCTTGGGACAGGGGGCTTACCACTATGGCTACACCTTC.

The sample holds a few counts of this clonotype. The chain combines TRBV12-3 or TRBV12-4 with TRBJ1-4; tentative D call: TRBD1 (6 bases). Trimming stripped 4 bases from V and 14 bases from J, with 17 bases between. This CDR3 spans 13 amino acids. The CDR3 nucleotides are TGTGCCAGCAGTTCCGACCCCGGGACAAGGCTGTTTTTT. Encoded protein: CASSSDPGTRLFF.